The T cell receptor beta chain under discussion was sequenced for a study of neoadjuvant anti-PD-1 for oral cavity cancer. Study summary: Around day 43, patients without progression received a fourth nivolumab dose before surgery. Regarding the study as a whole: After neoadjuvant nivolumab, PBMC T cell clonality was significantly higher in non-responders than responders. Only a few patients per response group were TCR-analyzed; validation needed.

Note on this clone: What it binds is not known.

Method: immunoSEQ multiplex PCR; TCRdb's copy keeps in-frame clones and lacks some. Among about 10,000 clones, around 64% were seen once, and the ten largest hold around 4.5%. Germline CDR1 reads ENHRY; CDR2 reads SYGVKD. The CDR3 consists of 14 residues. V was clipped by 4 bases and J by 5 bases; unmatched bases: 4. The time point here: after neoadjuvant nivolumab, at surgical resection. Blood cells were analyzed directly, without culture or expansion. The receptor was isolated from a person aged 35-80 years with oral cavity squamous cell carcinoma. The sequenced sample was PBMCs, obtained after nivolumab (anti-PD-1) treatment. V and J are TRBV10-3 and TRBJ2-7, with 11 bases aligning to TRBD2. This CDR3 reads CAISVAGGLNEQYF. The CDR3, as DNA: TGTGCCATCAGTGTAGCGGGGGGGCTCAACGAGCAGTACTTC.